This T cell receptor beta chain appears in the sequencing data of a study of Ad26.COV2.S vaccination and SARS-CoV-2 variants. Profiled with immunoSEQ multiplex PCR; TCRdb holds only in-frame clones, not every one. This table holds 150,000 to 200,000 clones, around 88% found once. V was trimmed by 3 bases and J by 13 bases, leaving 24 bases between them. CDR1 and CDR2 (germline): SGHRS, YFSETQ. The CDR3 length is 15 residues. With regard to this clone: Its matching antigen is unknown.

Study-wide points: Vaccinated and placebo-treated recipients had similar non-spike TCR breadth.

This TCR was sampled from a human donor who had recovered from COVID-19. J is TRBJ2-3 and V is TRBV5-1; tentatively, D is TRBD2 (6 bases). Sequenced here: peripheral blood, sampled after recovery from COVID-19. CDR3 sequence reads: CASSSTGTPLRREYF. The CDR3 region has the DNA TGCGCCAGCAGCTCGACCGGGACTCCCTTACGCAGGGAGTATTTT.